The present entry profiles one TCR beta chain with its context. Its antigen remains unidentified. No much larger clone is present one base from it, and per-base qualities are unavailable. Whole blood was collected in K2EDTA tubes by collaborating institutions according to the institutions' own protocols. For TCRbeta analysis, collaborators shipped samples in one of three forms: frozen whole blood, isolated PBMCs, or DNA extracted from either of those sample types. This sample stems from a study of blood T cell repertoires in COVID-19 (TCRdb year 2020). Broadly, across the study: The collaborator samples originated in the United States, Italy and Spain and spanned the acute and convalescent phases of COVID-19. Samples were obtained from the ongoing ImmuneRACE study (first 160 participants) and from over a thousand subjects provided by 6 global collaborators. A de-identified subject ID, COVID-19 status, age in years and sex were almost always included in the sample metadata. The prospective study material was composed of cDNA or gDNA derived from T cells, B-cell-depleted T cells, or PBMCs. The repertoires were made available in a free public database intended to serve as a resource for research on the immune response to SARS-CoV-2. Deeply sampled blood TCRbeta repertoires from subjects exposed to, actively infected with, or recovered from COVID-19 were included in the dataset. HLA class I and class II types, where available, came from metadata supplied by the sample provider rather than from assay-based typing. Study-wide conclusions, independent of this receptor: How much clinical and demographic metadata was included differed by source and by participant, and the metadata was provided uncurated.

The CDR3 starts with the cysteine, ends with the phenylalanine, and has 11 residues. The kept DNA is CDR3 alone, 33 bases in frame from the first base. CDR1 SEHNR and CDR2 FQNEAQ are derived from the germline V gene (reference sequence). The V and J ends are trimmed by 4 bases and 10 bases, leaving 10 bases between them. TCRbeta CDR3 regions were amplified from genomic DNA by means of the immunoSEQ Assay, a bias-controlled multiplex PCR. Per the authors' processing: The number of nucleated cells in each sample was estimated by amplification of reference gene primers within the assay. To quantify the absolute abundance of each unique TCRbeta CDR3 rearrangement, sequence reads were collapsed and filtered. For each sample, productive Simpson clonality was calculated by taking the square root of Simpson's diversity index across productive rearrangements. What TCRdb holds here is the immuneACCESS table cut down to in-frame rearrangements. Part of the clones is not present; checked against another copy, under half of the missing clones reflect an unresolved V gene, and the others are unexplained. The DNA was the basis for D and trimming; V, J and clone size are from that table. The sample table shows 100,000 to 150,000 clones, and around nine tenths are seen once. The ten largest clones capture roughly 1.2% of the sample.

The receptor was derived from a woman older than 75 with acute or convalescent COVID-19. Sequenced input: peripheral blood. The rearrangement combines TRBV7-9 with TRBJ1-1; no D gene is confidently identified. The CDR3 reads as follows: CASSSGRGAFF. DNA sequence: TGTGCCAGCAGCTCCGGGCGGGGAGCTTTCTTT.